The clone carrying this T cell receptor beta chain was detected only a few times. The antigen is unknown. The sample originates from a study of beta chain features in type 1 diabetes. Study-level findings and limits: In the patient group, naive, central memory and Treg TCRB repertoires seemed more alike than in the healthy donor group. Whether TCRB rearrangement is influenced by HLA type went unresolved here. Within each of all four CD4+ subsets, Type 1 diabetes patients had TCRB CDR3s that were moderately but significantly shorter.

Expressed TCRB transcripts got sequenced, as all isolated RNA was reverse transcribed. Some clones are missing from TCRdb's copy, which holds only in-frame ones; the method was immunoSEQ multiplex PCR. Among a few hundred thousand clones, 20% to 25% were seen once, and the ten largest hold about 0.011%. The germline CDR1 and CDR2 sequences are SGHRS and YFSETQ. The J segment lost 9 bases and the V segment lost 2 bases, leaving 2 bases of the junction unmatched. This CDR3 has 12 amino acids. This chain joins TRBV5-1 and TRBJ2-1, with 7 bases aligning to TRBD2. The specimen was naive CD4+ T cells from blood. The receptor was isolated from a woman younger than 45 with type 1 diabetes. CDR3 bases: TGCGCCAGCAGCTTCACGGGGGGTGAGCAGTTCTTC. Translated: CASSFTGGEQFF.